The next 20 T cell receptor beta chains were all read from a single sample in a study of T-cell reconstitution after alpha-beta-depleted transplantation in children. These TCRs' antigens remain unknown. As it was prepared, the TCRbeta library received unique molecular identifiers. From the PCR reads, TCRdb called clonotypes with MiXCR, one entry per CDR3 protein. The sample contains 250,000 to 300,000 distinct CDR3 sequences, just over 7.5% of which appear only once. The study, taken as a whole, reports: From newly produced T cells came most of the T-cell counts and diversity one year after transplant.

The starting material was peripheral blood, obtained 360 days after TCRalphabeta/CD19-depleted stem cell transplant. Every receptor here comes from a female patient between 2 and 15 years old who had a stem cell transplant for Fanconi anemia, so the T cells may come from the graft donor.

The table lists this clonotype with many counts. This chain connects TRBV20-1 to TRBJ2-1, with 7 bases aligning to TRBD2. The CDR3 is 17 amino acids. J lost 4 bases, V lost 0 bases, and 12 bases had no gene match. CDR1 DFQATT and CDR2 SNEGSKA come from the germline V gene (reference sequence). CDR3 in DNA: TGCAGTGCTAGAGATAGCCGCGGGGGTTCAATGTACAATGAGCAGTTCTTC. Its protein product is CSARDSRGGSMYNEQFF.

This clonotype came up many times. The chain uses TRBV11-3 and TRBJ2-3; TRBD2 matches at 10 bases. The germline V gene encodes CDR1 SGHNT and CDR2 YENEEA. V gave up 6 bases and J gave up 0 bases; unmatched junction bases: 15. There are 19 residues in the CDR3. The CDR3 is CASSLSLAGVTSSTDTQYF. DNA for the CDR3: TGTGCCAGCAGTCTAAGTCTAGCGGGAGTTACTTCAAGCACAGATACGCAGTATTTT.

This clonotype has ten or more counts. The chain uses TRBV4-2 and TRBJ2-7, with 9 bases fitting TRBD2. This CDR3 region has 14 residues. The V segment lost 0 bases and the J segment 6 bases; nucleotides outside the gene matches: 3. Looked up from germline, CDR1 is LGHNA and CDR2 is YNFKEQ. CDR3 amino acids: CASSQDPTSGEQYF. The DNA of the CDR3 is TGTGCCAGCAGCCAAGATCCGACTAGCGGCGAGCAGTACTTC.

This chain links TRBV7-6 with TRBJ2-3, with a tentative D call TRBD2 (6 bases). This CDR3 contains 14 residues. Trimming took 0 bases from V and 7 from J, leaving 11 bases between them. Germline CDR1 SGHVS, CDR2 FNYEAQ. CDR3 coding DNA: TGTGCCAGCAGCTTAGCGCTTGGGGGGAATACGCAGTATTTT. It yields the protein CASSLALGGNTQYF.

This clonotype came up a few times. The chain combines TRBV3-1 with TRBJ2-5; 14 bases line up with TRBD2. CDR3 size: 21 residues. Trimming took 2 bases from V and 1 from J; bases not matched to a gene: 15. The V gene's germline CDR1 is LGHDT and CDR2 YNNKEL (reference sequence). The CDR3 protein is CASSQYPGLAGVGGTQETQYF. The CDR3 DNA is TGTGCCAGCAGCCAATACCCGGGACTAGCGGGAGTAGGGGGGACCCAAGAGACCCAGTACTTC.

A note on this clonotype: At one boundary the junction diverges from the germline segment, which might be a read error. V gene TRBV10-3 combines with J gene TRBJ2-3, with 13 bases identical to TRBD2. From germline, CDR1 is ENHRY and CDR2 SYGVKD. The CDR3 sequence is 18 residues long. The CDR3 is CTISHRLAGGPSTDTQYF. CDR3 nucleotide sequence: TGTACCATCAGTCACAGACTAGCGGGGGGCCCTAGCACAGATACGCAGTATTTT.

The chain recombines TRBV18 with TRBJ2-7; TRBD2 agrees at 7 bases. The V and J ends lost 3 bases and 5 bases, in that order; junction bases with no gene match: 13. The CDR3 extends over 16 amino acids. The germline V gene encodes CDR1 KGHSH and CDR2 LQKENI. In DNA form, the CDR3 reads TGTGCCAGCTCACCTCTTATGACGGGGACTAAACACGAGCAGTACTTC. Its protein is CASSPLMTGTKHEQYF.

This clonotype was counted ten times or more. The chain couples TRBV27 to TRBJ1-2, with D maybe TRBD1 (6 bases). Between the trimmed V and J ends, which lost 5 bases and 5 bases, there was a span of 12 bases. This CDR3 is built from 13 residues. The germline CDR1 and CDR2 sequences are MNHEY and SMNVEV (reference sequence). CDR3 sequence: CASSQGGWYGYTF. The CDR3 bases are TGTGCCAGCAGTCAAGGGGGGTGGTATGGCTACACCTTC.

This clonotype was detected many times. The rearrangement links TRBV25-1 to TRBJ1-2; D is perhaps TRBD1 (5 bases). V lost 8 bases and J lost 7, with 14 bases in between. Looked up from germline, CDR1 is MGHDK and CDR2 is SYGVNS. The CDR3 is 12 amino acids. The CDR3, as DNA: TGTGCCAGCCGCGGGGCGGAGGTTGGCTACACCTTC. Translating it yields CASRGAEVGYTF.

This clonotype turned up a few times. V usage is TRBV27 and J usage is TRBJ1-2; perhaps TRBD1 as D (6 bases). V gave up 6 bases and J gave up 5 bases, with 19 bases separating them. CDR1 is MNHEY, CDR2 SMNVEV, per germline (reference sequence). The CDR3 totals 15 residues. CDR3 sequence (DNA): TGTGCCAGCAGCCGCCGGGACAATCATGGGTATGGCTACACCTTC. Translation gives CASSRRDNHGYGYTF.

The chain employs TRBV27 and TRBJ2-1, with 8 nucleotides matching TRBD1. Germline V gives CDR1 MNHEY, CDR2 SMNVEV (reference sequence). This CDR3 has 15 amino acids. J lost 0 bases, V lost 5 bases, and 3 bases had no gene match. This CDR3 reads CASSEDRGSYNEQFF. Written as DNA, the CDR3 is TGTGCCAGCAGTGAAGACAGGGGCTCCTACAATGAGCAGTTCTTC.

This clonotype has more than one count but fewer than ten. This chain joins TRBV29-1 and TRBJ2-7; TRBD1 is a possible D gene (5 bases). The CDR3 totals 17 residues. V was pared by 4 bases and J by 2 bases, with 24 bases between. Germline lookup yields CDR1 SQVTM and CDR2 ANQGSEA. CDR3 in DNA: TGCAGCGTTGGCAACTTCCGGCCCTCGACAGAAACCTACGAGCAGTACTTC. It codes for CSVGNFRPSTETYEQYF.

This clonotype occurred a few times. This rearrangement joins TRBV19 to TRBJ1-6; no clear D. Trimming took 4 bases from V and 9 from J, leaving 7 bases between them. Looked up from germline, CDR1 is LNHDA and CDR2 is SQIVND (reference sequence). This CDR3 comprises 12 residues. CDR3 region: CASSTETSPLHF. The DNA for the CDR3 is TGTGCCAGTAGTACCGAAACTTCACCCCTCCACTTT.

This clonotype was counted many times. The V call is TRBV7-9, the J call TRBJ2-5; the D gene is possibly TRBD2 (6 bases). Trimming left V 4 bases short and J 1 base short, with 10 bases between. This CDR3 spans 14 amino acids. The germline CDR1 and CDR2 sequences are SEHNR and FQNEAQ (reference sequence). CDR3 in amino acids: CASSYGGVQETQYF. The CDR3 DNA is TGTGCCAGCAGCTACGGAGGGGTCCAAGAGACCCAGTACTTC.

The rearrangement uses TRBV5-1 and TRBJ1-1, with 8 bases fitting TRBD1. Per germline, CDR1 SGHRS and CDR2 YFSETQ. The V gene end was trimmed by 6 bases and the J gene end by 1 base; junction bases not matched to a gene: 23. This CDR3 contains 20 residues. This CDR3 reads CASTARPAWDRSLTNTEAFF. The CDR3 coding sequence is TGCGCCAGCACCGCCCGACCGGCGTGGGACAGGAGTTTGACGAACACTGAAGCTTTCTTT.

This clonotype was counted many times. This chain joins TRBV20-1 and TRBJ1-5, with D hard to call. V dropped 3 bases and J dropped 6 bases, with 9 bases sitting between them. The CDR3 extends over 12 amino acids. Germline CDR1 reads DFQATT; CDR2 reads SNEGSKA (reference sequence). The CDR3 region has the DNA TGCAGTGCTAGGAGAGGGATTCAGCCCCAGCATTTT. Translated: CSARRGIQPQHF.

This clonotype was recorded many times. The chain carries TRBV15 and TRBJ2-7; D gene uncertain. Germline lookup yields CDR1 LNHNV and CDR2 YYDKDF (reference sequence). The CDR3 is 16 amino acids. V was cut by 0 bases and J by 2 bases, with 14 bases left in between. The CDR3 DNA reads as TGTGCCACCAGCAGAGATCTCACGCGCCCGGCCTACGAGCAGTACTTC. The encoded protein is CATSRDLTRPAYEQYF.

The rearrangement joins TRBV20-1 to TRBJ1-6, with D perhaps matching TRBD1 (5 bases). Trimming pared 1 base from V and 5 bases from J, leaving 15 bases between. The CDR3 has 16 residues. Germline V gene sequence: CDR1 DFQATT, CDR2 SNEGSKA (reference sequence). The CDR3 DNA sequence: TGCAGTGCTAGAGTAGAAGGGCAGGGAAATAATTCACCCCTCCACTTT. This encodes CSARVEGQGNNSPLHF.

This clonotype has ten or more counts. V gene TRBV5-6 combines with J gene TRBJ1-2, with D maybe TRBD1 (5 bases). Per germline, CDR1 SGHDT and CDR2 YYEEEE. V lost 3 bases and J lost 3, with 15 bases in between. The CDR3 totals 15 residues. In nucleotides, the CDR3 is TGTGCCAGCAGCTCCGGGTATTTAGGGGACTATGGCTACACCTTC. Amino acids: CASSSGYLGDYGYTF. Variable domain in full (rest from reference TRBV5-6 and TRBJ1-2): DAGVTQSPTHLIKTRGQQVTLRCSPKSGHDTVSWYQQALGQGPQFIFQYYEEEERQRGNFPDRFSGHQFPNYSSELNVNALLLGDSALYLCASSSGYLGDYGYTFGSGTRLTVV.

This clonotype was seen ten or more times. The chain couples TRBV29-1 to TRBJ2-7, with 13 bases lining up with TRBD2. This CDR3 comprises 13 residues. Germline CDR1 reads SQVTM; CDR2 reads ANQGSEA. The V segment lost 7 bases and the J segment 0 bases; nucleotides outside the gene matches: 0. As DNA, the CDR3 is TGCAGCGGGACTAGCGGGGGCTCCTACGAGCAGTACTTC. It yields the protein CSGTSGGSYEQYF.